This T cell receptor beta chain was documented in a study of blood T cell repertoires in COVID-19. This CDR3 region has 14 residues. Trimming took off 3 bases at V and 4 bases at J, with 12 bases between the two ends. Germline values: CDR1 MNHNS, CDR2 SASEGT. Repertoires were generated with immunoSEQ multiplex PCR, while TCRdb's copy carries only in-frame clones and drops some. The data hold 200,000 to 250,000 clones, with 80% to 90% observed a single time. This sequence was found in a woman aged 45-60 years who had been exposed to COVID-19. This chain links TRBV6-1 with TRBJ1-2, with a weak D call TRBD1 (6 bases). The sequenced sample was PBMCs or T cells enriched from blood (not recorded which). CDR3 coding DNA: TGTGCCAGCAGTGAGGGGGCCCTCGGCTATGGCTACACCTTC. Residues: CASSEGALGYGYTF.